The source of this T cell receptor beta chain is a study of cytomegalovirus exposure and HLA in healthy donors. As for the study in general: An analysis done earlier identified about 120 million unique TCR beta sequences from about 179 million T cells.

The germline V gene has CDR1 SGDLS and CDR2 YYNGEE. Trimming removed 0 bases from V and 4 bases from J; junction bases left unmatched: 6. The CDR3 is made up of 15 amino acids. The PCR made use of 60 Vbeta and 13 Jbeta primers. Per the study methods: As a later analysis found, there were 82 million or so unique TCR beta chains, of which 8.5 million to 13 million were shared. Data came from immunoSEQ multiplex PCR; TCRdb stores just in-frame clones and leaves some out. V and J calls and clone size follow that table, whereas D and trimming were derived from the DNA. The sample has 100,000 to 150,000 clones; 78% are singletons.

The chain joins TRBV9 to TRBJ2-5; 7 nucleotides match TRBD1. Source material: PBMCs. The receptor's source is a female donor in good health and CMV-seronegative. The CDR3 region has the DNA TGTGCCAGCAGCGTAGGCGGACAGGTCGGAGAGACCCAGTACTTC. Amino acids: CASSVGGQVGETQYF.